Below, 7 T cell receptor beta chains from the same sample are listed, as sequenced in a study of beta chain bispecific antibodies for T cell cancers. Expansion lasted 3 days, with either anti-CD3 antibody OKT3 or CD3/CD28 beads. Points from the study as a whole: Normal T cells contributed less of the targeted TRBV signal than the leukemia cells did.

Their specific antigens are unknown. MiXCR, applied by TCRdb to the 5' RACE reads, yields one record per CDR3 protein. The sample includes over 20,000 distinct CDR3 sequences, about 2.6% of them seen just once. Material for sequencing was healthy donor T cells cultured with leukemia cells. The receptor source for this set is a human donor in good health. Some clones in this sample may be carry-over from other donors' samples.

In this sample, this clonotype turned up many times. The chain has TRBV29-1 and TRBJ2-1, with D perhaps TRBD2 (6 bases). CDR1 SQVTM and CDR2 ANQGSEA come from the germline V gene. The length of the CDR3 is 11 residues. V was clipped by 3 bases and J by 7 bases, with 7 bases between them. The CDR3 DNA follows: TGCAGCGTTGAGGCGGGGAATGAGCAGTTCTTC. Translation gives CSVEAGNEQFF.

This clonotype has ten or more counts. The chain carries TRBV5-1 and TRBJ1-2; the D is unclear. CDR1 and CDR2 from the germline V gene are SGHRS and YFSETQ. This CDR3 spans 14 amino acids. Deletions cut 2 bases from V and 5 bases from J, with 13 bases between. In nucleotides, the CDR3 is TGCGCCAGCAGCTTTATGGGCTTGGGGTATGGCTACACCTTC. This codes for CASSFMGLGYGYTF.

This clonotype was seen many times. The CDR3 DNA follows: TGTGCCAGCAGCTTGACTATCCCTCCCGTCGAGCAGTACTTC. This gives the protein CASSLTIPPVEQYF. This sequence joins TRBV7-6 and TRBJ2-7, with D perhaps TRBD2 (5 bases). This CDR3 spans 14 amino acids. Deletions cut 3 bases from V and 6 bases from J, with 15 bases between. Germline values: CDR1 SGHVS, CDR2 FNYEAQ.

This clonotype was observed many times. V is TRBV5-1 and J is TRBJ1-2; D remains unclear. Germline CDR1 SGHRS, CDR2 YFSETQ. The CDR3 extends over 15 amino acids. Trimming removed 4 bases at V and 0 bases at J, with 13 bases between. The CDR3 coding sequence is TGCGCCAGCAGCGCGACCCAGAGAACTAACTATGGCTACACCTTC. This codes for CASSATQRTNYGYTF.

Many counts were recorded for this clonotype. This sequence joins TRBV18 and TRBJ1-2; D remains ambiguous. The CDR3 has 14 residues. With 3 bases removed from V and 5 bases from J, the gap between germline ends came to 13 bases. Germline V gene lookup returns CDR1 KGHSH and CDR2 LQKENI. Here the CDR3 reads CASSPPEVGYGYTF. The CDR3 DNA reads TGTGCCAGCTCACCCCCCGAAGTAGGATATGGCTACACCTTC.

This clonotype was recorded at least ten times. The chain joins TRBV7-3 to TRBJ1-4; D unclear. V was shortened by 5 bases and J by 6 bases, with 10 bases between the two germline ends. CDR1 and CDR2 (germline): SGHTA, FQGTGA. This CDR3 region has 13 residues. The CDR3 region has the DNA TGTGCCAGCAGCGAGTGGCCCGATGAAAAACTGTTTTTT. Protein product: CASSEWPDEKLFF.

This clonotype has ten or more counts. V and J are TRBV18 and TRBJ2-1, with a weak D call TRBD2 (5 bases). CDR3 length: 12 residues. Germline assignment: CDR1 KGHSH and CDR2 LQKENI. The V gene lost 6 bases and the J gene lost 3 bases, with 6 bases spanning the gap. The CDR3 spells CASSGGYNEQFF. The CDR3 DNA reads as TGTGCCAGCTCCGGAGGCTACAATGAGCAGTTCTTC.